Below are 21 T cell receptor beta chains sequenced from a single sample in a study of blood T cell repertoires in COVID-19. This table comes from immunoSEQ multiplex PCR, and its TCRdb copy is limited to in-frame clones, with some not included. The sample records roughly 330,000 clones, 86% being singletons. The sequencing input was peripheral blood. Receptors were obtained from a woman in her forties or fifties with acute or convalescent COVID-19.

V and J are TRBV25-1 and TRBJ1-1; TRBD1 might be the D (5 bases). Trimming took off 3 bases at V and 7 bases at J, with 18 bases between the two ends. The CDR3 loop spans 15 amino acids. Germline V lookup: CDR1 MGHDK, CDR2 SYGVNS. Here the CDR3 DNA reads TGTGCCAGCAGTGACCTCAGGGCCGCGCGCATTGAAGCTTTCTTT. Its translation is CASSDLRAARIEAFF.

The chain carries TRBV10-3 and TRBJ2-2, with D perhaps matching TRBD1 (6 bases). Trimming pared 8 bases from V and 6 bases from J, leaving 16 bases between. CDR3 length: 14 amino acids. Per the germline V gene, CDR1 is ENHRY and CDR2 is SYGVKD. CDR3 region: CAIPGQGSSGELFF. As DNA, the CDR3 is TGTGCCATCCCCGGGCAGGGGTCGTCCGGGGAGCTGTTTTTT.

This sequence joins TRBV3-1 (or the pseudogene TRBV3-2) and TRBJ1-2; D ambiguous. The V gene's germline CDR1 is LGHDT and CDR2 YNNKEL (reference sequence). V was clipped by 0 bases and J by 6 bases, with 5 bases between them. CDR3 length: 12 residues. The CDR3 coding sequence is TGTGCCAGCAGCCAAGACACAGATGGCTACACCTTC. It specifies CASSQDTDGYTF.

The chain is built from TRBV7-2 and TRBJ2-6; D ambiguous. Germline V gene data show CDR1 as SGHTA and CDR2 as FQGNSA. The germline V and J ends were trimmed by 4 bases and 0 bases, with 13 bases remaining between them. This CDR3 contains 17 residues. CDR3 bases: TGTGCCAGCAGCTCCGAATCACGAGGCTCTGGGGCCAACGTCCTGACTTTC. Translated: CASSSESRGSGANVLTF.

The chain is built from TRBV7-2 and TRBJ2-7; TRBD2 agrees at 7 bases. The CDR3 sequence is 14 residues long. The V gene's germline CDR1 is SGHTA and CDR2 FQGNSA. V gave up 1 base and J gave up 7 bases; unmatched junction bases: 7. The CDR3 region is CASSLVTSVQEQYF. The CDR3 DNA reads TGTGCCAGCAGCTTAGTAACTAGCGTTCAAGAGCAGTACTTC.

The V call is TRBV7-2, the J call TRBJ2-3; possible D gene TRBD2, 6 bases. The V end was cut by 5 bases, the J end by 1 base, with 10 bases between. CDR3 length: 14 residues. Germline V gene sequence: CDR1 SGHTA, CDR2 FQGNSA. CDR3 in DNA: TGTGCCAGCAGCGGGCGGGATGGCACAGATACGCAGTATTTT. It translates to CASSGRDGTDTQYF.

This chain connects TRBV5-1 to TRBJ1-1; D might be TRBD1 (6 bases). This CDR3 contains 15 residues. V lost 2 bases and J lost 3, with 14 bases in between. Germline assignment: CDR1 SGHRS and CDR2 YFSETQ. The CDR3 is CASSFGGGWDTEAFF. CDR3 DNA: TGCGCCAGCAGCTTTGGCGGGGGCTGGGACACTGAAGCTTTCTTT.

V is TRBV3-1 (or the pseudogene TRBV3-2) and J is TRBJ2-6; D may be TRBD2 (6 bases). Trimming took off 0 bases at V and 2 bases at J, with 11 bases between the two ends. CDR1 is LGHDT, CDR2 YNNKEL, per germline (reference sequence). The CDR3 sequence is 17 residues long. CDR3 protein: CASSQDSGEAGANVLTF. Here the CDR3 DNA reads TGTGCCAGCAGCCAAGACTCGGGGGAAGCTGGGGCCAACGTCCTGACTTTC.

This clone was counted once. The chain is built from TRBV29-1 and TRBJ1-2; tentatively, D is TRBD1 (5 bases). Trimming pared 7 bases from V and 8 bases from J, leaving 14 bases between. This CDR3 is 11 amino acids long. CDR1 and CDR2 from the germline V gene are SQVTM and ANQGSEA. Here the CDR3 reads CSAPDTLGYTF. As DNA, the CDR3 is TGCAGCGCTCCGGACACTTTAGGCTACACCTTC.

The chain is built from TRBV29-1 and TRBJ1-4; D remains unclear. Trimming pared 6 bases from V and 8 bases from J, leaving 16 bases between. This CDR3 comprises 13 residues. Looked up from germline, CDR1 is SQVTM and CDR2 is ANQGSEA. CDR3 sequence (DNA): TGCAGCGTCCTACGGGGTTATACAGAAAAACTGTTTTTT. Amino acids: CSVLRGYTEKLFF.

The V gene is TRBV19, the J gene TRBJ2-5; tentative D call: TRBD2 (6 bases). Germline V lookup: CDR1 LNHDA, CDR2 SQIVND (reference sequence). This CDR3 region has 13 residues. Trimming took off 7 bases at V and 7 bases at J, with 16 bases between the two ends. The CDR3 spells CASIGGGESTQYF. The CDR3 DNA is TGTGCCAGTATCGGCGGCGGGGAATCGACCCAGTACTTC.

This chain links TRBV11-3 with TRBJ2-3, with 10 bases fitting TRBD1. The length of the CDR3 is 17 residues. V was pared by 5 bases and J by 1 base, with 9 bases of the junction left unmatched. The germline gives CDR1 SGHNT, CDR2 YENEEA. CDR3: CASSPYSGTGGTDTQYF. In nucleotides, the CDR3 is TGTGCCAGCAGCCCCTACTCCGGGACAGGGGGCACAGATACGCAGTATTTT.

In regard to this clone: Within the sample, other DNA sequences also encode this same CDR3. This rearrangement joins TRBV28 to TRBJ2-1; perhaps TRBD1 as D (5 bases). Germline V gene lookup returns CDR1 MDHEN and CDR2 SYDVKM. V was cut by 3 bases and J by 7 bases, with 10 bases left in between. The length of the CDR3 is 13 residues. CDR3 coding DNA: TGTGCCAGCAGTTTTCAGGGCGCTAATGAGCAGTTCTTC. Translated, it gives CASSFQGANEQFF.

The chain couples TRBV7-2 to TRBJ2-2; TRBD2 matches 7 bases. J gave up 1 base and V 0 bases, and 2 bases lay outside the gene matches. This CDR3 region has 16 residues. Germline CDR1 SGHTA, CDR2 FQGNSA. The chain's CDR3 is CASSLAERENTGELFF. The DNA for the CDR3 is TGTGCCAGCAGCTTAGCTGAGCGGGAGAACACCGGGGAGCTGTTTTTT.

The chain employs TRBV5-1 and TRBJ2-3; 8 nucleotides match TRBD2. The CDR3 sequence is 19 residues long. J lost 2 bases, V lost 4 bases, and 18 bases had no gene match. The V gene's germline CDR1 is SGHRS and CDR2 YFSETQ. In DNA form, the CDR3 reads TGCGCCAGCAGCAGGGGGTTAGCGGGACCCCCAGCATTCACAGATACGCAGTATTTT. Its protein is CASSRGLAGPPAFTDTQYF.

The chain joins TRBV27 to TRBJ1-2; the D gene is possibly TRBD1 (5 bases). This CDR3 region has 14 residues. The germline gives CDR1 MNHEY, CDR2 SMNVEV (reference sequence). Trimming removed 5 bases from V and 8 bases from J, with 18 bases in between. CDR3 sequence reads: CASSPSHQGLGYTF. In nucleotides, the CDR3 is TGTGCCAGCAGTCCCTCACATCAGGGTTTAGGCTACACCTTC.

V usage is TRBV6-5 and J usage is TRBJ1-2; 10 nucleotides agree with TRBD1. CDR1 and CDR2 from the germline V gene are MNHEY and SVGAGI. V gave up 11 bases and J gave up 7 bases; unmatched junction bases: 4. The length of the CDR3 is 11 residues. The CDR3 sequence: CAYGQGVGYTF. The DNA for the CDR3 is TGTGCCTATGGACAGGGGGTTGGCTACACCTTC.

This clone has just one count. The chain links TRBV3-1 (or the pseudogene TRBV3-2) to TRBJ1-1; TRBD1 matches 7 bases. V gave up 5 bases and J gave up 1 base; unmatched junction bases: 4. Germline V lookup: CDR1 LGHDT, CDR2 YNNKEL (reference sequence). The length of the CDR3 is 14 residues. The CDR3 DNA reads TGTGCCAGCAGCATCCGGGACAGGAACACTGAAGCTTTCTTT. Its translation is CASSIRDRNTEAFF.

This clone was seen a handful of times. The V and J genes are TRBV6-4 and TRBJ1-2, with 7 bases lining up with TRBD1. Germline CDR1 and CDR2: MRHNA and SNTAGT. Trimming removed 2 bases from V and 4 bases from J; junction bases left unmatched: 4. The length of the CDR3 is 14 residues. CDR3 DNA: TGTGCCAGCAGTGACGGGGCAGGGGGCTATGGCTACACCTTC. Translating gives CASSDGAGGYGYTF.

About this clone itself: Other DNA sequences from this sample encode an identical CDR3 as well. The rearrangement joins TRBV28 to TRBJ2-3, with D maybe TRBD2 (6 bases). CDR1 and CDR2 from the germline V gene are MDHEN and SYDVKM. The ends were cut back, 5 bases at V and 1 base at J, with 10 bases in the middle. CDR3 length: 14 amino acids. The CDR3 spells CASSLGGGTDTQYF. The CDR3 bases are TGTGCCAGCAGTCTCGGAGGGGGCACAGATACGCAGTATTTT. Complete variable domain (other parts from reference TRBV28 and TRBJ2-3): DVKVTQSSRYLVKRTGEKVFLECVQDMDHENMFWYRQDPGLGLRLIYFSYDVKMKEKGDIPEGYSVSREKKERFSLILESASTNQTSMYLCASSLGGGTDTQYFGPGTRLTVL.

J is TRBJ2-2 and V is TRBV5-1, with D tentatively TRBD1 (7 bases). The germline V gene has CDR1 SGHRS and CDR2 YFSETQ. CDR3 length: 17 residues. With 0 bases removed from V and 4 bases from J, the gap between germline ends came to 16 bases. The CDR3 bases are TGCGCCAGCAGCTTGGCCAGGGGGGAATTGTTCACCGGGGAGCTGTTTTTT. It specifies CASSLARGELFTGELFF.